Sequencing of this T cell receptor beta chain was carried out in a study of blood T cells in healthy people across ages. Turning to the study itself: Capturing about one barcoded beta molecule per two T cells was achieved by template switching.

The CDR3 consists of 16 residues. Germline loops: CDR1 PRHDT, CDR2 FYEKMQ (reference sequence). Trimming took 0 bases from V and 8 from J; bases not matched to a gene: 8. Of note for this clonotype: Its antigen is undetermined.

General observations from the study: Among long-lived donors, naive CD4+ cells were more numerous and diversity higher than in aged donors. Strong correlation existed between TCR beta diversity and naive T cell percentage. The fall in TCR beta diversity per million T cells was roughly linear with age.

A second about 7 to 12 cycle PCR used barcoded and J-beta primers. TCRdb reanalysed the 5' RACE reads using MiXCR and keeps one entry per CDR3 protein. This sample has around 1,100,000 distinct CDR3 sequences; approximately 38% occur once, and the top ten carry less than 15%. Sequences were obtained from blood. The chain recombines TRBV13 with TRBJ2-1; the match to TRBD1 covers 9 bases. The receptor was isolated from a man younger than 30 in good health. CDR3 loop: CASSLGNRGLDYEQFF. The CDR3 bases are TGTGCCAGCAGCTTAGGTAACAGGGGGCTGGACTATGAGCAGTTCTTC.